These 27 T cell receptor beta chains came from one sample sequenced in a study of T cells in women clearing cervical HPV infection. Profiled with immunoSEQ multiplex PCR; TCRdb holds only in-frame clones, not every one. Its table lists tens of thousands of clones. Sample: blood buffy coat. The receptor set was obtained from a woman aged 18-69 years with a cervical HPV16 infection that either progressed to CIN3+ or cleared (not recorded which).

Regarding this clone: The read comes to an end 3 residues before the CDR3 does, leaving the germline J gene to fill in the end. J is TRBJ1-2 and V is TRBV20-1; D gene uncertain. CDR1 and CDR2 (germline): DFQATT, SNEGSKA (reference sequence). The CDR3 spans 10 residues. This CDR3 is CSASLGHYTF. CDR3 bases read: TGCAGTGCTAGCCTAGGCCAC.

A remark on this clone: The CDR3 end is not reached by the read, which stops 3 residues before it; the germline J gene fills it in. V is TRBV7-9 and J is TRBJ1-6; no definite D call. Germline loops: CDR1 SEHNR, CDR2 FQNEAQ (reference sequence). V lost 3 bases and J lost 1, with 4 bases in between. This CDR3 region has 14 residues. CDR3 amino acids: CASSFGSYNSPLHF. CDR3 DNA (partial): TGTGCCAGCAGCTTCGGGTCCTATAATTCACCC.

For this clone: Coverage ceases 3 residues before the CDR3 finishes, and the germline J gene fills in the end. This chain joins TRBV7-6 and TRBJ2-3; 8 bases map to TRBD1. The V segment lost 4 bases and the J segment 8 bases; nucleotides outside the gene matches: 11. The CDR3 spans 15 residues. Germline V gene lookup returns CDR1 SGHVS and CDR2 FNYEAQ. This chain's CDR3 is CASSSGQGGTSTQYF. CDR3 bases read: TGTGCCAGCAGCTCCGGACAGGGAGGTACAAGTACG.

Of note for this clone: The read ends 3 residues shy of where the CDR3 ends; the end is completed using the germline J gene. V and J are TRBV7-6 and TRBJ2-3; TRBD1 matches 11 bases. This CDR3 is built from 15 residues. CDR1 is SGHVS and CDR2 is FNYEAQ in the germline V gene. V was pared by 5 bases and J by 4 bases, with 5 bases of the junction left unmatched. The CDR3 bases that were read are TGTGCCAGCAGCGGGACAGGGGGAATAGCAGATACG. Translation gives CASSGTGGIADT. The CDR3, in full, reads CASSGTGGIADTQYF.

As to this clone: The read comes to an end 3 residues before the CDR3 does, leaving the germline J gene to fill in the end. The V and J genes are TRBV5-1 and TRBJ2-1, with TRBD2 matching over 13 bases. The CDR3 sequence is 19 residues long. CDR1 and CDR2 (germline): SGHRS, YFSETQ. V gave up 4 bases and J gave up 7 bases; unmatched junction bases: 17. CDR3 bases read: TGCGCCAGCAGCCCGAGGACTAGCGGGAGAGGGGGTGGGTTGAATGAG. Amino acid sequence: CASSPRTSGRGGGLNE. The full CDR3 is CASSPRTSGRGGGLNEQFF.

To note about this clone: Read coverage stops 3 residues before the CDR3 terminus; the germline J gene supplies the remainder. V usage is TRBV19 and J usage is TRBJ1-5, with TRBD1 identical over 7 bases. The ends lost 1 base at V and 6 bases at J; junction bases unmatched: 6. The CDR3 runs to 15 residues. Germline-derived CDR1 and CDR2 are LNHDA and SQIVND (reference sequence). CDR3 bases read: TGTGCCAGTAGTATAGGGCTGGCAGGGGGTCAGCCC. Amino acids: CASSIGLAGGQP. The CDR3 reads in full as CASSIGLAGGQPQHF.

In the case of this clone: The read terminates 3 residues before the CDR3 end, so the remaining end is supplied by the germline J gene. This chain connects TRBV10-3 to TRBJ2-2; 13 positions agree with TRBD2. The V and J ends lost 6 bases and 1 base, in that order; junction bases with no gene match: 2. The CDR3 covers 16 residues. Germline V CDR1 and CDR2: ENHRY, SYGVKD. This chain's CDR3 is CAISGTSGENTGELFF. CDR3 DNA (partial): TGTGCCATCAGCGGGACTAGCGGGGAGAACACCGGGGAG.

Concerning this clone: The DNA ends 3 residues before the CDR3 does, and the rest of the CDR3 is filled in from the germline J gene. The rearrangement uses TRBV28 and TRBJ1-5, with D possibly TRBD1 on 5 matching bases. The CDR3 sequence is 15 residues long. The V end lost 3 bases, the J end lost 6 bases, and 15 bases lay between the germline ends. Germline CDR1 and CDR2: MDHEN and SYDVKM. The CDR3 here is CASSLLGGVGQPQHF. CDR3 bases read: TGTGCCAGCAGTTTGTTGGGAGGGGTCGGTCAGCCC.

Partial CDR3 DNA: TGTGCCAGCTCACCAGGGACAGGGTATGAAAAA. Amino acid sequence: CASSPGTGYEK. The CDR3 as a whole reads CASSPGTGYEKLFF. V usage is TRBV18 and J usage is TRBJ1-4, with 9 bases identical to TRBD1. The CDR3 is cut off 3 residues early in the read; its end comes from the germline J gene. V lost 2 bases, J lost 6 bases, and 1 base stayed unmatched. Germline values: CDR1 KGHSH, CDR2 LQKENI. The CDR3 loop spans 14 amino acids.

The sequenced CDR3 bases are TGTGCCAGCAGTCCAAGGACAGGGACCTACAATGAG. It is translated as CASSPRTGTYNE. The CDR3, in full, reads CASSPRTGTYNEQFF. The chain couples TRBV7-2 to TRBJ2-1, with 8 nucleotides matching TRBD1. The read stops 3 residues short of the end of the CDR3; the missing end is completed from the germline J gene. Germline V gives CDR1 SGHTA, CDR2 FQGNSA. The junction had 6 bases not matched to a gene; V was cut back by 6 bases and J by 2 bases. This CDR3 has 15 amino acids.

For this clone: The observed sequence ends 3 residues before the CDR3 terminus, with the missing tail filled in from the germline J gene. V is TRBV7-3 and J is TRBJ2-3; D is perhaps TRBD2 (6 bases). The V gene lost 2 bases and the J gene lost 1 base, with 10 bases spanning the gap. In germline, CDR1 is SGHTA, CDR2 FQGTGA. This CDR3 contains 15 residues. The sequenced CDR3 bases are TGTGCCAGCAGCTTACGGGCTAGCGGCACAGATACG. Its translation is CASSLRASGTDT. The CDR3 in full is CASSLRASGTDTQYF.

Comments on this clone: The read ends 3 residues shy of where the CDR3 ends; the end is completed using the germline J gene. The V and J genes are TRBV7-9 and TRBJ2-3; D not certain. CDR1 and CDR2 from the germline V gene are SEHNR and FQNEAQ (reference sequence). This CDR3 has 11 residues. The CDR3 sequence is CASSYFETQYF. CDR3 DNA, as far as it was read: TGTGCCAGCAGCTACTTCGAGACG.

As concerns this clone: The read ends 3 residues shy of where the CDR3 ends; the end is completed using the germline J gene. This sequence joins TRBV20-1 and TRBJ1-5; tentatively, D is TRBD1 (5 bases). The CDR3 spans 13 residues. Per germline, CDR1 DFQATT and CDR2 SNEGSKA (reference sequence). V lost 4 bases, J lost 3 bases, and 10 bases lay in between. CDR3: CSAIGTFNQPQHF. CDR3 bases read: TGCAGTGCTATCGGGACTTTCAATCAGCCC.

For this clone: The read gets to within 3 residues of the CDR3 end, and the germline J gene fills in the rest. The V gene is TRBV6-1, the J gene TRBJ2-3, with D perhaps matching TRBD1 (6 bases). The CDR3 has 15 amino acids. Germline-derived CDR1 and CDR2 are MNHNS and SASEGT. CDR3 DNA (partial): TGTGCCAGCAGTGAAGGACTACAGGGAAATCAGCCG. Protein sequence: CASSEGLQGNQP. The whole CDR3 sequence is CASSEGLQGNQPQYF.

Regarding this clone: The read comes to an end 3 residues before the CDR3 does, leaving the germline J gene to fill in the end. The chain combines TRBV20-1 with TRBJ2-3; perhaps TRBD1 as D (6 bases). This CDR3 is 15 amino acids long. CDR1 is DFQATT, CDR2 SNEGSKA, per germline (reference sequence). Trimming removed 2 bases from V and 4 bases from J, with 16 bases in between. The CDR3: CSARRQATGADTQYF. The sequenced CDR3 bases are TGCAGTGCTAGAAGACAGGCTACCGGGGCAGATACG.

Regarding this clone: The DNA ends 3 residues before the CDR3 does, and the rest of the CDR3 is filled in from the germline J gene. The same CDR3 can be traced to other DNA sequences in this sample. The J gene is TRBJ2-5, the V gene TRBV5-4; 12 bases map to TRBD2. With 2 bases clipped from V and 5 bases from J, the junction kept 4 bases outside the gene matches. Germline V CDR1 and CDR2: SGHNT, YYREEE (reference sequence). The CDR3 runs to 15 residues. CDR3 sequence: CASSLRTSGTETQYF. The part of the CDR3 DNA that was read is TGTGCCAGCAGCTTAAGGACTAGCGGGACGGAGACC. Combining the CDR3 with reference TRBV5-4 and TRBJ2-5 gives the whole variable domain ETGVTQSPTHLIKTRGQQVTLRCSSQSGHNTVSWYQQALGQGPQFIFQYYREEENGRGNFPPRFSGLQFPNYSSELNVNALELDDSALYLCASSLRTSGTETQYFGPGTRLLVL.

Notes on this clone: The read halts 3 residues ahead of the CDR3 end, with the missing end drawn from the germline J gene. This chain uses TRBV7-9 with TRBJ1-5; tentative D call: TRBD1 (5 bases). This CDR3 has 15 amino acids. Germline V CDR1 and CDR2: SEHNR, FQNEAQ (reference sequence). Deletions cut 5 bases from V and 4 bases from J, with 15 bases between. The chain's CDR3 is CASSDRGGGNQPQHF. CDR3 DNA, as far as it was read: TGTGCCAGCAGCGACCGGGGGGGTGGGAATCAGCCC.

As regards this clone: The CDR3 is cut off 3 residues early in the read; its end comes from the germline J gene. The chain has TRBV2 and TRBJ2-2; possibly TRBD1 for D (6 bases). The V gene's germline CDR1 is SNHLY and CDR2 FYNNEI. CDR3 length: 16 amino acids. The V gene lost 4 bases and the J gene lost 7 bases, with 19 bases spanning the gap. The CDR3 DNA, read in part, is TGTGCCAGCAGTGGGGGGCGACTTACGAACGGCGGGGAG. Encoded protein: CASSGGRLTNGGE. The complete CDR3 protein is CASSGGRLTNGGELFF. The variable domain in full, completed from reference TRBV2 and TRBJ2-2, reads EPEVTQTPSHQVTQMGQEVILRCVPISNHLYFYWYRQILGQKVEFLVSFYNNEISEKSEIFDDQFSVERPDGSNFTLKIRSTKLEDSAMYFCASSGGRLTNGGELFFGEGSRLTVL.

Comment on this clone: The read halts 3 residues ahead of the CDR3 end, with the missing end drawn from the germline J gene. V and J are TRBV20-1 and TRBJ1-2; TRBD1 might be the D (6 bases). The CDR3 is 11 amino acids. Germline CDR1 reads DFQATT; CDR2 reads SNEGSKA (reference sequence). The chain's CDR3 is CSAFKGEGYTF. Incomplete CDR3 DNA: TGCAGTGCCTTTAAGGGGGAAGGC.

Of note for this clone: The CDR3 extends 3 residues past the end of the read, so its final part is completed from the germline J gene. V is TRBV23-1 and J is TRBJ2-7; TRBD2 is a possible D gene (6 bases). TRBV23-1 is classed as an ORF, of uncertain function. Trimming shortened V by 3 bases and J by 4 bases, and 13 bases separated the two germline ends. This CDR3 is 14 amino acids long. CDR3 DNA, as far as it was read: TGCGCCAGCAGTCACAGCGGGCGGATTTACGAG. Its protein product is CASSHSGRIYE. The whole CDR3 is CASSHSGRIYEQYF.

Details on this clone: The read stops 3 residues short of the end of the CDR3; the missing end is completed from the germline J gene. The rearrangement uses TRBV7-2 and TRBJ2-7, with D possibly matching TRBD2 (5 bases). CDR1 SGHTA and CDR2 FQGNSA come from the germline V gene. V shed 2 bases and J shed 4 bases, with 9 bases lying between them. The CDR3 length is 13 residues. CDR3 loop: CASSLWRVYEQYF. The sequenced CDR3 bases are TGTGCCAGCAGCTTATGGCGGGTTTACGAG.

A note on this clone: The read ends 3 residues shy of where the CDR3 ends; the end is completed using the germline J gene. V and J are TRBV18 and TRBJ2-3; 10 nucleotides align to TRBD2. The CDR3 totals 17 residues. CDR1 KGHSH and CDR2 LQKENI come from the germline V gene. With V trimmed by 5 bases and J by 0 bases, 8 bases remained unmatched. The covered CDR3 bases are TGTGCCAGCTCAAACCTAGCGGGAGCCCCCAGCACAGATACG. Amino acids: CASSNLAGAPSTDT. Given in full, the CDR3 is CASSNLAGAPSTDTQYF.

To note about this clone: The CDR3 end is not reached by the read, which stops 3 residues before it; the germline J gene fills it in. This rearrangement joins TRBV19 to TRBJ2-3; D is possibly TRBD1 (6 bases). Germline V gene lookup returns CDR1 LNHDA and CDR2 SQIVND (reference sequence). This CDR3 spans 14 amino acids. CDR3 sequence reads: CASIPRHRVATQYF. Incomplete CDR3 DNA: TGTGCCAGTATTCCTCGACACAGGGTTGCGACG.

Comment on this clone: The read is 3 residues too short to cover the CDR3 end, so that end is filled in from the germline J gene. The chain joins TRBV20-1 to TRBJ2-3; a possible D gene is TRBD2 (6 bases). The CDR3 is 15 residues long. Germline V CDR1 and CDR2: DFQATT, SNEGSKA (reference sequence). Trimming took off 1 base at V and 1 base at J, with 12 bases between the two ends. The DNA read from the CDR3 is TGCAGTGCTAGAGGGGACTCGCGGGGCACAGATACG. Encoded protein: CSARGDSRGTDT. The entire CDR3 reads CSARGDSRGTDTQYF.

A remark on this clone: Read data end 3 residues before the CDR3 end; the end is taken from the germline J gene. This chain uses TRBV19 with TRBJ2-3; TRBD2 aligns across 8 bases. From germline, CDR1 is LNHDA and CDR2 SQIVND (reference sequence). This CDR3 has 15 amino acids. CDR3 in amino acids: CASSIIAGPSLAQYF. The covered CDR3 bases are TGTGCCAGTAGTATTATAGCGGGGCCATCGTTGGCG.

With respect to this clone: From the germline J gene comes the end of the CDR3, since the read stops 3 residues before it. This chain uses TRBV29-1 with TRBJ1-2; D gene unclear. This CDR3 is built from 13 residues. CDR1 is SQVTM and CDR2 is ANQGSEA in the germline V gene. V lost 1 base and J lost 1, with 7 bases in between. The CDR3 loop reads CSVEGGHNYGYTF. Partial CDR3 DNA: TGCAGCGTTGAAGGCGGGCATAACTATGGC.

In regard to this clone: The sequence runs out 3 residues before the end of the CDR3; the remainder is reconstructed from the germline J gene. The chain employs TRBV7-3 and TRBJ2-1, with TRBD2 matching over 8 bases. Germline-derived CDR1 and CDR2 are SGHTA and FQGTGA. There are 15 residues in the CDR3. The V gene end was trimmed by 3 bases and the J gene end by 9 bases; junction bases not matched to a gene: 10. The chain's CDR3 is CASSFPGVAGGEQFF. Incomplete CDR3 DNA: TGTGCCAGCAGCTTTCCGGGGGTGGCGGGGGGTGAG.